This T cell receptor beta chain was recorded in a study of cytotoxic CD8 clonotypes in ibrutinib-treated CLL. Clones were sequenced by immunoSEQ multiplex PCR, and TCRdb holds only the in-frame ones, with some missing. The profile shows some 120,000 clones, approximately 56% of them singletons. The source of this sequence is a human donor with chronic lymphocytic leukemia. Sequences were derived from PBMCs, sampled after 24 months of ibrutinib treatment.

CDR3 coding DNA: TGTGCCAGCAGCCCCGTCGACGGCTCCATCTCTGGAAACACCATATATTTT. Protein: CASSPVDGSISGNTIYF. This chain joins TRBV14 and TRBJ1-3; D remains ambiguous. V lost 4 bases to trimming and J lost 0 bases, with 16 bases between them. CDR1 is SGHDN, CDR2 FVKESK, per germline. The CDR3 consists of 17 residues.